This TCR beta chain was sequenced during a study of T cells in tuberculosis. Study overall: Samples predate treatment or fall within its first 7 days.

Using immunoSEQ multiplex PCR, the repertoire was profiled, and TCRdb retains in-frame clones only, with some absent. This sample has 30,000 to 40,000 clones; less than 95% occur once, and the top ten carry approximately 4.2%. The CDR3 is 15 amino acids. CDR1 is SGHNT and CDR2 is YENEEA in the germline V gene. V was cut by 4 bases and J by 9 bases, with 19 bases left in between. Time point indicated: new active TB diagnosis, blood taken before or within 7 days of starting treatment. Sequenced here: PBMCs, sampled at tuberculosis diagnosis. This TCR derives from an adult with tuberculosis. This rearrangement joins TRBV11-3 to TRBJ2-1; tentative D call: TRBD2 (5 bases). Here the CDR3 reads CASSSLVGVFTEQFF. CDR3 DNA sequence: TGTGCCAGCAGCTCCCTCGTCGGGGTTTTCACTGAGCAGTTCTTC.